Included here is one T cell receptor beta chain sequence, with context. Its antigen is currently unknown. TCRdb re-analysed the 5' RACE reads in MiXCR, keeping a single row per CDR3 protein. Here the sample spans roughly 250,000 distinct CDR3 sequences, less than 10% being singletons. The sample belongs to a study of CD8 T cells in ankylosing spondylitis. Germline CDR1 and CDR2: DFQATT and SNEGSKA (reference sequence). V was clipped by 2 bases and J by 1 base; unmatched bases: 5. The CDR3 consists of 15 residues. General study findings and limits: A motif of fewer than ten highly homologous TCR beta variants was seen as apparently characteristic of ankylosing spondylitis blood. From matched ankylosing spondylitis synovial fluid, disease-linked clones were reportedly recovered at significantly enriched levels.

The sample consisted of blood, either unsorted or a sorted T cell fraction (not recorded which). The V gene is TRBV20-1, the J gene TRBJ2-1; 7 positions agree with TRBD2. The TCR sequence derives from a male donor with ankylosing spondylitis or in good health (not recorded which). The CDR3 nucleotides are TGCAGTGCTAGACCACTAGCGTTTTCCTACAATGAGCAGTTCTTC. Protein product: CSARPLAFSYNEQFF.